This record concerns one T cell receptor beta chain sequence. The data were taken from a study of blood T cell repertoires in COVID-19. As for the study in general: Collection of acute and convalescent COVID-19 samples took place in the United States, Italy and Spain. The cDNA or gDNA used as material had been derived from T cells, B-cell-depleted T cells, or PBMCs.

In the authors' workflow: Amplification of reference gene primers was used by the study to estimate nucleated cell counts. Libraries were prepared by immunoSEQ multiplex PCR; TCRdb keeps only in-frame clonotypes and omits some of them. V, J and clone size derive from that table, while D and trimming were established from the DNA sequence. In the table there are about 110,000 clones, around 83% of which are singletons. In germline, CDR1 is SQVTM, CDR2 ANQGSEA. V lost 4 bases and J 0 bases, leaving 7 bases between the germline ends. The CDR3 is made up of 13 amino acids. Sequences were obtained from peripheral blood. This receptor was taken from a man in his sixties or seventies with acute or convalescent COVID-19. The gene calls are TRBV29-1 and TRBJ1-3; no clear D gene. CDR3 nucleotide sequence: TGCAGCGTTGGGACTGACTCTGGAAACACCATATATTTT. It encodes CSVGTDSGNTIYF.